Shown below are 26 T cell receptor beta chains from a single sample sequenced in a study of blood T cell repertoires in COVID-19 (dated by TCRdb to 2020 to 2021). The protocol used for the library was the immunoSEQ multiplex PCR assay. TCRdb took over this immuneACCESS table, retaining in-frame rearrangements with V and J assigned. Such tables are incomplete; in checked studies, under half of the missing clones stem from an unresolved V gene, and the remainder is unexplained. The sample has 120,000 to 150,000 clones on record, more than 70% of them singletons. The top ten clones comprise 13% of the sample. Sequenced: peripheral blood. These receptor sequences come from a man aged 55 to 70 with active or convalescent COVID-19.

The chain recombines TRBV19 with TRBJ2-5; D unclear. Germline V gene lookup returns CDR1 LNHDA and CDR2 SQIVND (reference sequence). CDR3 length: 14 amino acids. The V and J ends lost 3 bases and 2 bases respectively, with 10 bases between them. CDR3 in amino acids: CASSIEADQETQYF. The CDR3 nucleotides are TGTGCCAGTAGTATTGAGGCAGATCAAGAGACCCAGTACTTC. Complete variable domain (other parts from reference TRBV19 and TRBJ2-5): DGGITQSPKYLFRKEGQNVTLSCEQNLNHDAMYWYRQDPGQGLRLIYYSQIVNDFQKGDIAEGYSVSREKKESFPLTVTSAQKNPTAFYLCASSIEADQETQYFGPGTRLLVL.

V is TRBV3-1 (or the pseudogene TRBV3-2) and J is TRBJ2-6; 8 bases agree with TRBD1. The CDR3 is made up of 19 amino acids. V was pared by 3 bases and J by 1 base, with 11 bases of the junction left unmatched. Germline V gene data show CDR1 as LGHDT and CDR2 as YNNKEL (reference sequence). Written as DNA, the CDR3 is TGTGCCAGCAGCCACTACCGGGACAGGCTCTCTTCTGGGGCCAACGTCCTGACTTTC. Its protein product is CASSHYRDRLSSGANVLTF.

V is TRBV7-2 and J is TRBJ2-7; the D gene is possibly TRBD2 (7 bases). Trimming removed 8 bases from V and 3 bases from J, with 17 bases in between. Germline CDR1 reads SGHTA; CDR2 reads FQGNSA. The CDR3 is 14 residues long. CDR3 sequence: CASSLGGVGYEQYF. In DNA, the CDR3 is TGTGCCAGCTCCCTAGGGGGGGTCGGCTACGAGCAGTACTTC.

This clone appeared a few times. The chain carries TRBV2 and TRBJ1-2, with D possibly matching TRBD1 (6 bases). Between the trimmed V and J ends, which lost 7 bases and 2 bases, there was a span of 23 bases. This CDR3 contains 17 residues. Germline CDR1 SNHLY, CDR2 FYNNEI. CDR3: CASTTITGRGGNYGYTF. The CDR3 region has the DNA TGTGCCAGCACGACAATTACAGGGAGGGGAGGGAACTATGGCTACACCTTC.

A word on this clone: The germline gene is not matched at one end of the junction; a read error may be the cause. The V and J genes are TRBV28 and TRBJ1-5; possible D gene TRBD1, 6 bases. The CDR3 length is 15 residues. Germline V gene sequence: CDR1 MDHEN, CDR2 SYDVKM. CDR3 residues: CASSPSDSSYQPQHF. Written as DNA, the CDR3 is TGTGCCAGCAGTCCCTCGGACAGTAGCTATCAGCCCCAGCATTTT. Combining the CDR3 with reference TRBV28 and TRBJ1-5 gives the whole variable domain DVKVTQSSRYLVKRTGEKVFLECVQDMDHENMFWYRQDPGLGLRLIYFSYDVKMKEKGDIPEGYSVSREKKERFSLILESASTNQTSMYLCASSPSDSSYQPQHFGDGTRLSIL.

The CDR3 DNA is TGTGCCAGCAGTTTAGGAGCGGGAGCGGAGACCCAGTACTTC. This codes for CASSLGAGAETQYF. V usage is TRBV28 and J usage is TRBJ2-5; the match to TRBD2 covers 8 bases. The ends lost 2 bases at V and 5 bases at J; junction bases unmatched: 4. Germline-derived CDR1 and CDR2 are MDHEN and SYDVKM. This CDR3 has 14 residues.

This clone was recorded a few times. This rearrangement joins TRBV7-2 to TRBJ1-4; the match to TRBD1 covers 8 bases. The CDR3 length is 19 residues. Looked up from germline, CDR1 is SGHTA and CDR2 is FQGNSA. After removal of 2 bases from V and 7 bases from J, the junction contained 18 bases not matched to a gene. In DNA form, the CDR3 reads TGTGCCAGCAGCTTAAAGTGGCAGGGGGCGGGTAAGACCAGTGAAAAACTGTTTTTT. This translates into CASSLKWQGAGKTSEKLFF.

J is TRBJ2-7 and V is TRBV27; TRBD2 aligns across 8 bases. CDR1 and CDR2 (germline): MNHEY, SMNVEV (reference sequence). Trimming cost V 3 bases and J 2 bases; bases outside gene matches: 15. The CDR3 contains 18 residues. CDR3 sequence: CASSFLPAGANLPYEQYF. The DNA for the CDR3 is TGTGCCAGCAGTTTTCTCCCAGCGGGAGCGAACTTACCCTACGAGCAGTACTTC.

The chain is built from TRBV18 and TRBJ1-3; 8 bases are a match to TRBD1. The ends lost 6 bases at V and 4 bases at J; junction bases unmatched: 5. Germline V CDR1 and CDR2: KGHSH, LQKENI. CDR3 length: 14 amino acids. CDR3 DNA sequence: TGTGCCAGCTCCGGGACAGGAGGCGGAAACACCATATATTTT. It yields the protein CASSGTGGGNTIYF.

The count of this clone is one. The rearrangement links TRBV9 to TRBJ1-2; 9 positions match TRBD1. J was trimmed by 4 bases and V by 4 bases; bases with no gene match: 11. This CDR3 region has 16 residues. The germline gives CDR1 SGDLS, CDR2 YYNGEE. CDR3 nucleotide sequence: TGTGCCAGCAGCAAAGCGGGACAGGGACGGGGCTATGGCTACACCTTC. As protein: CASSKAGQGRGYGYTF.

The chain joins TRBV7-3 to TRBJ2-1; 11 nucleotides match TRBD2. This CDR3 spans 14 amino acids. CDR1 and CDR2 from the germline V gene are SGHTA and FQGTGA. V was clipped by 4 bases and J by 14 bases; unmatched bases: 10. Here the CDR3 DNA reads TGTGCCAGCAGCTCCCCTGGCGGGACTAGCGGCAAGTTCTTC. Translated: CASSSPGGTSGKFF.

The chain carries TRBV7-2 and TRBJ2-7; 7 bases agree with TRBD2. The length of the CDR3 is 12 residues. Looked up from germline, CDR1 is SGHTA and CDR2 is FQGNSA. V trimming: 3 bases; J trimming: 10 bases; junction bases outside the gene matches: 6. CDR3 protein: CASSFKRDQQYF. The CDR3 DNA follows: TGTGCCAGCAGCTTCAAGCGGGATCAACAGTACTTC.

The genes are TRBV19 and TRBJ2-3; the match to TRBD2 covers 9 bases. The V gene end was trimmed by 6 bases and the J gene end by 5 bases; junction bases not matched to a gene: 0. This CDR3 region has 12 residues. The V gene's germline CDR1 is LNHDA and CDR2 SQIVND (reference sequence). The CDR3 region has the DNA TGTGCCAGTAGACTAGCGGGAGATACGCAGTATTTT. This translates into CASRLAGDTQYF.

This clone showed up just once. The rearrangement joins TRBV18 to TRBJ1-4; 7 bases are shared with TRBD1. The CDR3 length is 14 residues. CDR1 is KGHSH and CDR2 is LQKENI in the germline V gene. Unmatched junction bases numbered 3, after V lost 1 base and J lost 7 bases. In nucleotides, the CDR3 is TGTGCCAGCTCACCACGGGGACAGTCTGAAAAACTGTTTTTT. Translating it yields CASSPRGQSEKLFF.

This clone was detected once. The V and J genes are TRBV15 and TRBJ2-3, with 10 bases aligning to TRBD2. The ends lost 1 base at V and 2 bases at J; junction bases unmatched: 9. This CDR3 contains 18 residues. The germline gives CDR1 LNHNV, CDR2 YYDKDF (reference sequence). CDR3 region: CATSRARASGGTTDTQYF. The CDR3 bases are TGTGCCACCAGCAGAGCCCGAGCTAGCGGGGGTACCACAGATACGCAGTATTTT.

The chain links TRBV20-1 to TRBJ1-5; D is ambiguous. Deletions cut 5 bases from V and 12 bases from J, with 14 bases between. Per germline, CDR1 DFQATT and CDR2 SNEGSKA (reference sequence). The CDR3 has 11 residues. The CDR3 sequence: CSAGFSGHQHF. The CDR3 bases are TGCAGTGCTGGGTTCTCAGGTCACCAGCATTTT.

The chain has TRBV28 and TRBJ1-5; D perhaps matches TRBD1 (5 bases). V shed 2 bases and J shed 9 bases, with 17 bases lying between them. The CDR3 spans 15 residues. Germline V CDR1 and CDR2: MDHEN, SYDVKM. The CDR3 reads CASSLLGGGSSPQHF. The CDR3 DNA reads TGTGCCAGCAGTTTACTCGGGGGAGGTTCATCGCCCCAGCATTTT. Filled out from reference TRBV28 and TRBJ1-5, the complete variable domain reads DVKVTQSSRYLVKRTGEKVFLECVQDMDHENMFWYRQDPGLGLRLIYFSYDVKMKEKGDIPEGYSVSREKKERFSLILESASTNQTSMYLCASSLLGGGSSPQHFGDGTRLSIL.

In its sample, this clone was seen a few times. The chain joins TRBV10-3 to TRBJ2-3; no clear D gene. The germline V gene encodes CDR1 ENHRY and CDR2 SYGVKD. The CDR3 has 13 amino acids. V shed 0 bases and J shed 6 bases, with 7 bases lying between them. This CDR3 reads CAISESTDDTQYF. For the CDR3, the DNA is TGTGCCATCAGTGAGTCGACTGATGATACGCAGTATTTT.

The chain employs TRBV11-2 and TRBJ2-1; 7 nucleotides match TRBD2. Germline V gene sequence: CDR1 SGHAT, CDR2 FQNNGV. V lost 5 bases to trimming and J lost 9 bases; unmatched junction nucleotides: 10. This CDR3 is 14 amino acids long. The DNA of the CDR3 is TGTGCCAGCAGCCGGAGGCGGGAGCGTGGTGAGCAGTTCTTC. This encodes CASSRRRERGEQFF.

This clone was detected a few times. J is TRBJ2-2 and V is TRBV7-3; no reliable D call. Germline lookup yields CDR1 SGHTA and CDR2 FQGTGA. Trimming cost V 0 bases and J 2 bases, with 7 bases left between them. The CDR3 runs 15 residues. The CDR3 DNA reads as TGTGCCAGCAGCTTAACGCGGAGCAACACCGGGGAGCTGTTTTTT. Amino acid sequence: CASSLTRSNTGELFF.

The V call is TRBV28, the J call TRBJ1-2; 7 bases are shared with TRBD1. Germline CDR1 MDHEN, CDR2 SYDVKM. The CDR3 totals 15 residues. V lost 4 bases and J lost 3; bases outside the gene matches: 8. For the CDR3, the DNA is TGTGCCAGCAGTTCGCCCCGACAGGGACACTATGGCTACACCTTC. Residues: CASSSPRQGHYGYTF.

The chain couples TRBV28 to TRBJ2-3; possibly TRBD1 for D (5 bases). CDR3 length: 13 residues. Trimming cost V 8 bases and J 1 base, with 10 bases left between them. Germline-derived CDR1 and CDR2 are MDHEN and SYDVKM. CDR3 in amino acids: CASGAGRTDTQYF. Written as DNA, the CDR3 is TGTGCCAGCGGGGCTGGGCGCACAGATACGCAGTATTTT.

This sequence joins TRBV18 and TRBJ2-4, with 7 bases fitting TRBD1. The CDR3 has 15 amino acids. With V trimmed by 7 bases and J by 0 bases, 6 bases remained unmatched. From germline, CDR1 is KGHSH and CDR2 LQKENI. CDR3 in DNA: TGTGCCAGCTACCGGACAGGAGAAGCCAAAAACATTCAGTACTTC. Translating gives CASYRTGEAKNIQYF. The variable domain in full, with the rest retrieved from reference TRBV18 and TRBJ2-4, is NAGVMQNPRHLVRRRGQEARLRCSPMKGHSHVYWYRQLPEEGLKFMVYLQKENIIDESGMPKERFSAEFPKEGPSILRIQQVVRGDSAAYFCASYRTGEAKNIQYFGAGTRLSVL.

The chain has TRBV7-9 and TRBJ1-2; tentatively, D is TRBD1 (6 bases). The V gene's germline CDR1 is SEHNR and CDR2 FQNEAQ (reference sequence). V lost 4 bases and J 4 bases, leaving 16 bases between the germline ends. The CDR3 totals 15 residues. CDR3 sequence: CASSSYRQAVYGYTF. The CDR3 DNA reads TGTGCCAGCAGCTCCTACCGACAGGCCGTCTATGGCTACACCTTC.

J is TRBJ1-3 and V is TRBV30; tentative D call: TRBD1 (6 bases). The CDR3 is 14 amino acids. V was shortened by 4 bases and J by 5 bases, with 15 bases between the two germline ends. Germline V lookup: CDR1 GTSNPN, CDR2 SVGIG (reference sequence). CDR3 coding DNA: TGTGCCTGGATGGTTTCGGGGGGCCGAAACACCATATATTTT. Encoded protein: CAWMVSGGRNTIYF.

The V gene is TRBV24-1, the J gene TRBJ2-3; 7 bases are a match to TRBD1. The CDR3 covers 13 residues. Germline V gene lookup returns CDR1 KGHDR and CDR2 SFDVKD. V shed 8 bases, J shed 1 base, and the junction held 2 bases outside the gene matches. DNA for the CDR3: TGTGCCACCAACAGGGGCGGCACAGATACGCAGTATTTT. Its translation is CATNRGGTDTQYF.